Presented here are 4 T cell receptor beta chains from one specimen sequenced in a study of blood T cell repertoires in COVID-19. Produced via immunoSEQ multiplex PCR; TCRdb's table is partial and in-frame only. The profile shows more than 95,000 clones, approximately 74% of them singletons. Sequencing used peripheral blood. These receptors were taken from a man aged 80 or over with COVID-19, enrolled during active disease.

This clone was seen more than once but under ten times. This chain uses TRBV9 with TRBJ2-5; TRBD2 agrees at 13 bases. The CDR3 extends over 15 amino acids. Germline V gives CDR1 SGDLS, CDR2 YYNGEE. After removal of 3 bases from V and 2 bases from J, the junction contained 1 base not matched to a gene. CDR3 sequence reads: CASSEGLAGQETQYF. The CDR3 DNA follows: TGTGCCAGCAGCGAGGGACTAGCGGGACAAGAGACCCAGTACTTC.

This clone has a handful of counts. The rearrangement links TRBV15 to TRBJ2-2; D possibly corresponds to TRBD2 (5 bases). Per germline, CDR1 LNHNV and CDR2 YYDKDF (reference sequence). CDR3 length: 14 amino acids. Trimming removed 1 base from V and 6 bases from J, with 9 bases in between. DNA of the CDR3: TGTGCCACCAGCAGAGTTTCCGGGGCCGGGGAGCTGTTTTTT. This sequence encodes CATSRVSGAGELFF.

The chain combines TRBV14 with TRBJ2-7; perhaps TRBD1 as D (6 bases). CDR1 and CDR2 (germline): SGHDN, FVKESK. V lost 4 bases and J lost 6, with 16 bases in between. The CDR3 covers 14 residues. CDR3 residues: CASSPNTGYGEQYF. CDR3 DNA: TGTGCCAGCAGCCCCAATACAGGGTACGGCGAGCAGTACTTC.

Remarks on this clone: A much larger clone lies a single base off, so this may be a read error. The chain couples TRBV7-8 to TRBJ1-2; D gene uncertain. In germline, CDR1 is SGHVS, CDR2 FQNEAQ. The CDR3 is 12 residues long. The germline V and J ends were trimmed by 5 bases and 2 bases, with 6 bases remaining between them. CDR3 sequence reads: CASSPGNYGYTF. The DNA of the CDR3 is TGTGCCAGCAGCCCGGGAAACTATGGCTACACCTTC.